A selection of T cell receptor beta chains follows, all from one sample in a study of T cell repertoires in cytomegalovirus infection. TCRdb recomputed calls from the reads with MiXCR, one row per CDR3 protein. The sample has about 500,000 distinct CDR3 sequences, around a third seen once; the top ten hold 17%. No antigen has been assigned to these receptors. The input for sequencing was cultured PBMCs, taken from culture after CMV antigen stimulation. These receptors were collected from a human donor in good health (CMV status not recorded). Some clones in this sample may be carry-over from other donors' samples. CDR3s include the opening cysteine and the closing phenylalanine or tryptophan. Each record gives: J gene, V gene, D gene, clone size, CDR3 DNA, CDR3 protein. A D gene is named only where the DNA matches it firmly. Not every row has a clone size; where given, it reads once, few, many or a size class.

j_call: TRBJ2-1; v_call: TRBV6-2/TRBV6-3; d_call: -; clone_size: -; cdr3_nt: TGTGCCAGCAGTTACCGGGCAATCTTTCCAGGGAATGAGCAGTTCTTC; cdr3_aa: CASSYRAIFPGNEQFF
j_call: TRBJ2-1; v_call: TRBV24-1; d_call: -; clone_size: -; cdr3_nt: TGTGCCACCAGTGATTTTGGGGAGCAGTTCTTC; cdr3_aa: CATSDFGEQFF
j_call: TRBJ1-2; v_call: TRBV7-2; d_call: TRBD1; clone_size: -; cdr3_nt: TGTGCCAGCAGCTTAGGGGGCAGGGGGTATGGCTACACCTTC; cdr3_aa: CASSLGGRGYGYTF
j_call: TRBJ1-3; v_call: TRBV5-6; d_call: TRBD1; clone_size: -; cdr3_nt: TGTGCCAGCAGCTGGGGACAGGTTTCTGGAAACACCATATATTTT; cdr3_aa: CASSWGQVSGNTIYF
j_call: TRBJ2-5; v_call: TRBV12-5; d_call: -; clone_size: -; cdr3_nt: TGTGCTAGTGGTTTGCAGGGATTGAGGGAGACCCAGTACTTC; cdr3_aa: CASGLQGLRETQYF
j_call: TRBJ1-4; v_call: TRBV9; d_call: TRBD1; clone_size: few; cdr3_nt: TGTGCCAGCAGCGCAGGGACAGGGGCTGTTGAATACGAAAAACTGTTTTTT; cdr3_aa: CASSAGTGAVEYEKLFF
j_call: TRBJ2-2; v_call: TRBV20-1; d_call: TRBD1; clone_size: -; cdr3_nt: TGCAGTGCTAGAGACTCGGACAGGGGAAGGCCCACCGGGGAGCTGTTTTTT; cdr3_aa: CSARDSDRGRPTGELFF
j_call: TRBJ2-7; v_call: TRBV15; d_call: -; clone_size: -; cdr3_nt: TGTGCCACCAGCAGAGAGGGCATTACCTACGAGCAGTACTTC; cdr3_aa: CATSREGITYEQYF
j_call: TRBJ1-6; v_call: TRBV27; d_call: -; clone_size: -; cdr3_nt: TGTGCCAGCAGTTTTCGGGGTCCCCTCCACTTT; cdr3_aa: CASSFRGPLHF
j_call: TRBJ2-5; v_call: TRBV12-3/TRBV12-4; d_call: TRBD2; clone_size: -; cdr3_nt: TGTGCCAGCAAGCTAGCGGGAGGGCGAGAGACCCAGTACTTC; cdr3_aa: CASKLAGGRETQYF
j_call: TRBJ1-1; v_call: TRBV7-2; d_call: -; clone_size: many; cdr3_nt: TGTGCCAGCAGCTTAGGTTTCGGGGCCGCCGGGGAAGCTTTCTTT; cdr3_aa: CASSLGFGAAGEAFF
j_call: TRBJ2-3; v_call: TRBV7-2; d_call: -; clone_size: -; cdr3_nt: TGTGCCAGCAGCGCCACGGCCGGAGCCCGGGGAGATACGCAGTATTTT; cdr3_aa: CASSATAGARGDTQYF
j_call: TRBJ1-2; v_call: TRBV4-2; d_call: -; clone_size: -; cdr3_nt: TGTGCCAGCAGCCAAGCCGGGAGAGGGGTTGGCTACACCTTC; cdr3_aa: CASSQAGRGVGYTF
j_call: TRBJ2-7; v_call: TRBV4-3; d_call: TRBD2; clone_size: -; cdr3_nt: TGCGCCAGCAGCCACACCCTTGGACTAGCGGATTCGAACGAGCAGTACTTC; cdr3_aa: CASSHTLGLADSNEQYF
j_call: TRBJ2-7; v_call: TRBV7-9; d_call: -; clone_size: -; cdr3_nt: TGTGCCAGCACCCAAGCGGAGACCCTAAGGGACGAGCAGTACTTC; cdr3_aa: CASTQAETLRDEQYF
j_call: TRBJ1-5; v_call: TRBV19; d_call: -; clone_size: -; cdr3_nt: TGTGCCAGTAGTATTGGGGGATGGAATCAGCCCAAGCATTTT; cdr3_aa: CASSIGGWNQPKHF
j_call: TRBJ2-3; v_call: TRBV28; d_call: -; clone_size: -; cdr3_nt: TGTGCCAGCAGTTTATCTGGGGGCAAAGCAGATACGCAGTATTTT; cdr3_aa: CASSLSGGKADTQYF
j_call: TRBJ1-5; v_call: TRBV30; d_call: -; clone_size: -; cdr3_nt: TGTGCCTGGAGTGTAGGGTACAGGAACAATCATCCCCAGCATTTT; cdr3_aa: CAWSVGYRNNHPQHF
j_call: TRBJ1-5; v_call: TRBV5-3; d_call: -; clone_size: -; cdr3_nt: TGTGCCAGCAGCCCGGAAAAGAATCAGCCCCAGCATTTT; cdr3_aa: CASSPEKNQPQHF
j_call: TRBJ2-1; v_call: TRBV20-1; d_call: -; clone_size: -; cdr3_nt: TGCAGTGCTAGAGATGAGGGCTCGAGCTCCTACAATGAGCAGTTCTTC; cdr3_aa: CSARDEGSSSYNEQFF
j_call: TRBJ1-2; v_call: TRBV19; d_call: -; clone_size: -; cdr3_nt: TGTGCCAGTAGTGTCGGGACCGCTTATGGCTACACCTTC; cdr3_aa: CASSVGTAYGYTF
j_call: TRBJ1-1; v_call: TRBV10-3; d_call: TRBD1; clone_size: -; cdr3_nt: TGTGCCATCAGTGAGGACAGGGGAAGAACACACACTGAAGCTTTCTTT; cdr3_aa: CAISEDRGRTHTEAFF
j_call: TRBJ2-1; v_call: TRBV7-2; d_call: -; clone_size: -; cdr3_nt: TGTGCCAGCAGCTACACGATGGTCAGCAATGAGCAGTTCTTC; cdr3_aa: CASSYTMVSNEQFF
j_call: TRBJ1-5; v_call: TRBV6-1; d_call: -; clone_size: few; cdr3_nt: TGTGCCAGCAGTGATTTTCGCAATCAGCCCCAGCATTTT; cdr3_aa: CASSDFRNQPQHF
j_call: TRBJ1-2; v_call: TRBV7-8; d_call: TRBD1; clone_size: many; cdr3_nt: TGTGCCAGCAGCCGAACCCGGACAGGGGAGGATTATGGCTACACCTTC; cdr3_aa: CASSRTRTGEDYGYTF
j_call: TRBJ1-3; v_call: TRBV29-1; d_call: -; clone_size: -; cdr3_nt: TGCAGCGTTGTGGGATATGAGTCTGGAAACACCATATATTTT; cdr3_aa: CSVVGYESGNTIYF
j_call: TRBJ2-7; v_call: TRBV6-5; d_call: TRBD1; clone_size: -; cdr3_nt: TGTGCCAGCACCTACGGGGTAGGGACAGGGGTCAGCGAGCAGTACTTC; cdr3_aa: CASTYGVGTGVSEQYF
j_call: TRBJ1-3; v_call: TRBV7-2; d_call: TRBD1; clone_size: -; cdr3_nt: TGTGCCAGCAGCTTCCGGGGACAGGGTTCCGGAAACACCATATATTTT; cdr3_aa: CASSFRGQGSGNTIYF
j_call: TRBJ2-5; v_call: TRBV7-2; d_call: -; clone_size: -; cdr3_nt: TGTGCCAGCAGTTTCGTTAGACAACAAGAGACCCAGTACTTC; cdr3_aa: CASSFVRQQETQYF
j_call: TRBJ2-5; v_call: TRBV28; d_call: -; clone_size: -; cdr3_nt: TGTGCCAGCAGTTCACCAGGGTCCGATGGAGAGACCCAGTACTTC; cdr3_aa: CASSSPGSDGETQYF
j_call: TRBJ1-5; v_call: TRBV27; d_call: -; clone_size: few; cdr3_nt: TGTGCCAGCAGCCTATTTGGGGGTCAGCCCCAGCATTTT; cdr3_aa: CASSLFGGQPQHF
j_call: TRBJ2-1; v_call: TRBV11-3; d_call: TRBD2; clone_size: few; cdr3_nt: TGTGCCAGCAGCTCAACTAGCGGTTCCGAGCAGTTCTTC; cdr3_aa: CASSSTSGSEQFF
j_call: TRBJ1-5; v_call: TRBV2; d_call: TRBD1; clone_size: -; cdr3_nt: TGTGCCAGCAGACGGGACAGGGTCTATCAGCCCCAGCATTTT; cdr3_aa: CASRRDRVYQPQHF
j_call: TRBJ2-3; v_call: TRBV4-1; d_call: TRBD2; clone_size: -; cdr3_nt: TGCGCCAGCAGCCAGATGCCACTAGCGGGATTAAACACAGATACGCAGTATTTT; cdr3_aa: CASSQMPLAGLNTDTQYF
j_call: TRBJ1-4; v_call: TRBV4-1; d_call: TRBD1; clone_size: few; cdr3_nt: TGCGCCAGCAGCCAAGTTGGCCCTTGGGGACAGACTAATGAAAAACTGTTTTTT; cdr3_aa: CASSQVGPWGQTNEKLFF
j_call: TRBJ2-2; v_call: TRBV19; d_call: TRBD2; clone_size: -; cdr3_nt: TGTGCCAGTAGTCAAGGGGGACTAGCGTTTGCGAACGCCGGGGAGCTGTTTTTT; cdr3_aa: CASSQGGLAFANAGELFF
j_call: TRBJ2-5; v_call: TRBV12-3/TRBV12-4; d_call: -; clone_size: many; cdr3_nt: TGTGCCAGCAGCCGCGGAGGTGGGGAGACCCAGTACTTC; cdr3_aa: CASSRGGGETQYF
j_call: TRBJ2-3; v_call: TRBV18; d_call: -; clone_size: -; cdr3_nt: TGTGCCAGCTCACCGCCCCCGGAAGCAGATACGCAGTATTTT; cdr3_aa: CASSPPPEADTQYF
j_call: TRBJ2-3; v_call: TRBV7-2; d_call: -; clone_size: many; cdr3_nt: TGTGCCAGCACCGCCGGACTTCAACACACAGATACGCAGTATTTT; cdr3_aa: CASTAGLQHTDTQYF
j_call: TRBJ1-4; v_call: TRBV4-1; d_call: TRBD1; clone_size: few; cdr3_nt: TGCGCCAGCAGTTCCCGACAGGGGGCCTATAATGAAGAAAAACTGTTTTTT; cdr3_aa: CASSSRQGAYNEEKLFF
j_call: TRBJ2-5; v_call: TRBV5-3; d_call: -; clone_size: once; cdr3_nt: TGTGCCAGAAGCTTGGACCGACAGCAAGAGACCCAGTACTTC; cdr3_aa: CARSLDRQQETQYF
j_call: TRBJ1-3; v_call: TRBV19; d_call: -; clone_size: -; cdr3_nt: TGTGCCAGTAGTATAGATTTAAGGAGGACAGCCGGAAACACCATATATTTT; cdr3_aa: CASSIDLRRTAGNTIYF
j_call: TRBJ2-5; v_call: TRBV24-1; d_call: -; clone_size: -; cdr3_nt: TGTGCCACCAGTGACTCCGGGACCCCGCGGGAAGAGACCCAGTACTTC; cdr3_aa: CATSDSGTPREETQYF
j_call: TRBJ2-1; v_call: TRBV27; d_call: -; clone_size: -; cdr3_nt: TGTGCCAGCACTCAACTCCTAGGGGACGGAGGGAATGAGCAGTTCTTC; cdr3_aa: CASTQLLGDGGNEQFF
j_call: TRBJ2-6; v_call: TRBV12-5; d_call: -; clone_size: -; cdr3_nt: TGTGCTAGTGGCCTCGATATCTCTGGGGCCAACGTCCTGACTTTC; cdr3_aa: CASGLDISGANVLTF
j_call: TRBJ1-3; v_call: TRBV7-2; d_call: -; clone_size: many; cdr3_nt: TGTGCCAGCAGCTTAGCATCTACGGGGACCTCTGGAAACACCATATATTTT; cdr3_aa: CASSLASTGTSGNTIYF
j_call: TRBJ2-1; v_call: TRBV7-6; d_call: TRBD1; clone_size: many; cdr3_nt: TGTGCCAGCAGCTCACGACAGGGTTCCTACAATGAGCAGTTCTTC; cdr3_aa: CASSSRQGSYNEQFF
j_call: TRBJ2-4; v_call: TRBV7-2; d_call: -; clone_size: -; cdr3_nt: TGTGCCAGCAGCTTAGCCGACAGGAGCGAAAACATTCAGTACTTC; cdr3_aa: CASSLADRSENIQYF
j_call: TRBJ2-1; v_call: TRBV28; d_call: TRBD2; clone_size: -; cdr3_nt: TGTGCCAGCAGTTTAAATCTAGCGGGAGCCAATGAGCAGTTCTTC; cdr3_aa: CASSLNLAGANEQFF
j_call: TRBJ2-7; v_call: TRBV4-3; d_call: -; clone_size: -; cdr3_nt: TGCGCCAGCAGCTACAGCCTGGGAACCTACGAGCAGTACTTC; cdr3_aa: CASSYSLGTYEQYF
j_call: TRBJ1-1; v_call: TRBV28; d_call: -; clone_size: -; cdr3_nt: TGTGCCAGCAGTTTACCCACAGGGCGTACTTTCACTGAAGCTTTCTTT; cdr3_aa: CASSLPTGRTFTEAFF
j_call: TRBJ1-6; v_call: TRBV7-8; d_call: -; clone_size: few; cdr3_nt: TGTGCCAGCAGCGCCAGGGGCAGATTAGGGGACGGATTAGGTTCACCCCTCCACTTT; cdr3_aa: CASSARGRLGDGLGSPLHF
j_call: TRBJ2-1; v_call: TRBV7-2; d_call: -; clone_size: few; cdr3_nt: TGTGCCAGCAGCCCTCACGGCCATCGATCCCCGGGGTCCAATGAGCAGTTCTTC; cdr3_aa: CASSPHGHRSPGSNEQFF